The TCR beta chain described here comes from a study of cytomegalovirus exposure and HLA in healthy donors. Study-level results: Per published accounts, TCR beta sequences correctly predicted the HLA-A and HLA-B alleles of most subjects. Indistinguishability led to the exclusion of some V segments, TRBV6-2 and TRBV6-3 included. An Asian-associated ancestry cluster reportedly showed fewer N-insertions than the roughly 670-donor mean in a later analysis.

Although they were nominally healthy when sampled, donors likely had unrecorded immune exposures. Primers: 60 Vbeta forward and 13 Jbeta reverse. The assay was immunoSEQ multiplex PCR, and TCRdb's table has in-frame clones only and misses some. The sample carries 150,000 to 200,000 clones, approximately 80% recorded once. CDR3 length equals 17 residues. Germline CDR1 is MGHRA and CDR2 is YSYEKL. J gave up 3 bases and V 1 base, and 12 bases lay outside the gene matches. A word on this clone: What it binds is unknown.

The gene calls are TRBV4-1 and TRBJ2-7; 7 nucleotides match TRBD1. This receptor was identified in a male donor in good health and CMV-seronegative. The specimen sequenced was PBMCs. The DNA for the CDR3 is TGCGCCAGCAGCCAAGTCGTGACAGGGATATTGGACTACGAGCAGTACTTC. This encodes CASSQVVTGILDYEQYF.